This passage covers 7 T cell receptor beta chains from one sample sequenced in a study of tissue T cells after allogeneic stem cell transplantation. The time point is: mouse harvest day 7 after allogeneic transplant. Tail vein injection delivered 10^7 T-cell-depleted bone marrow cells and 10^6 splenic CD5+ T cells. Produced via immunoSEQ multiplex PCR; TCRdb's table is partial and in-frame only. Of 6,500 to 8,000 clones listed, roughly 47% are singletons. Source material: gut tissue. The receptor source for this set is a female BALB/c mouse given C57BL/6 T cells with graft-versus-host disease after an allogeneic hematopoietic cell transplant.

In its sample, this clone was seen a few times. Gene names follow the mouse nomenclature. The CDR3 extends 1 residue past the end of the read, so its final part is completed from the germline J gene. V usage is TRBV26 and J usage is TRBJ1-3; D ambiguous. With 2 bases removed from V and 0 bases from J, the gap between germline ends came to 5 bases. Germline V gives CDR1 KGHPV, CDR2 FQNQEV (reference sequence). CDR3 length equals 14 residues. The CDR3 bases that were read are TGTGCCAGCAGTCTGGAGGATTCTGGAAATACGCTCTAT. Protein: CASSLEDSGNTLY. The whole CDR3 sequence reads CASSLEDSGNTLYF. Full variable domain (outside the CDR3, taken from reference TRBV26 and TRBJ1-3): NSKVIQTPRYLVKGQGQKAKMRCIPEKGHPVVFWYQQNKNNEFKFLINFQNQEVLQQIDMTEKRFSAECPSNSPCSLEIQSSEAGDSALYLCASSLEDSGNTLYFGEGSRLIVV.

As regards this clone: The genes are named according to mouse. The observed sequence ends 1 residue before the CDR3 terminus, with the missing tail filled in from the germline J gene. The chain has TRBV12-1 and TRBJ2-1; 12 nucleotides line up with TRBD2. V gave up 3 bases and J gave up 5 bases; unmatched junction bases: 1. This CDR3 contains 14 residues. Germline CDR1 and CDR2: SGHSN and HYEKVE. The DNA read from the CDR3 is TGTGCCAGCTCTGGGACTGGGGGGAATGCTGAGCAGTTC. Its protein is CASSGTGGNAEQF. From start to end, the CDR3 is CASSGTGGNAEQFF.

Details on this clone: Gene names denote mouse genes. The CDR3 DNA, read in part, is TGTGCCAGCAGTCGGGGATCATATCGAGTTCCATATGAACAGTAC. It encodes CASSRGSYRVPYEQY. The whole CDR3 protein reads CASSRGSYRVPYEQYF. The chain combines TRBV26 with TRBJ2-7; D not resolved. The sequence runs out 1 residue before the end of the CDR3; the remainder is reconstructed from the germline J gene. V dropped 4 bases and J dropped 4 bases, with 20 bases sitting between them. Germline CDR1 reads KGHPV; CDR2 reads FQNQEV (reference sequence). There are 16 residues in the CDR3.

Details on this clone: Here the gene names and germline are mouse. Read sequence stops 1 residue before the CDR3 end, and the germline J gene provides the missing end. The chain couples TRBV13-2 to TRBJ2-7, with 10 bases lining up with TRBD2. Germline CDR1 reads NNHNN; CDR2 reads SYGAGS (reference sequence). V trimming: 3 bases; J trimming: 0 bases; junction bases outside the gene matches: 0. The CDR3 extends over 14 amino acids. The part of the CDR3 DNA that was read is TGTGCCAGCGGTGGACTGGGGGGCTCCTATGAACAGTAC. Amino acids: CASGGLGGSYEQY. Given in full, the CDR3 is CASGGLGGSYEQYF.

This clone came up a few times. Gene names are the mouse ones. Read sequence stops 1 residue before the CDR3 end, and the germline J gene provides the missing end. The J gene is TRBJ2-4, the V gene TRBV26; maybe TRBD2 (6 bases). The V gene lost 4 bases and the J gene lost 0 bases, with 11 bases spanning the gap. CDR1 is KGHPV and CDR2 is FQNQEV in the germline V gene (reference sequence). CDR3 size: 15 residues. CDR3 DNA, as far as it was read: TGTGCCAGCAGTCCTCGCTGGGGTAGTCAAAACACCTTGTAC. Translating gives CASSPRWGSQNTLY. The whole CDR3 region reads CASSPRWGSQNTLYF.

For this clone: Gene names and germline match the mouse. The DNA ends 1 residue before the CDR3 does, and the rest of the CDR3 is filled in from the germline J gene. The V and J genes are TRBV3 and TRBJ1-4, with D unresolved. This CDR3 region has 14 residues. V shed 1 base and J shed 2 bases, with 5 bases lying between them. Germline CDR1 and CDR2: SNHLY and FYNGKV (reference sequence). The part of the CDR3 DNA that was read is TGTGCCAGCAGCTTAGGGGTCTCCAACGAAAGATTATTT. This gives the protein CASSLGVSNERLF. The complete CDR3 reads CASSLGVSNERLFF.

This clone has just a few counts. Gene labels here are mouse ones. The read stops 1 residue short of the end of the CDR3; the missing end is completed from the germline J gene. V gene TRBV3 combines with J gene TRBJ2-7, with D possibly TRBD1 on 6 matching bases. The CDR3 length is 12 residues. Germline CDR1 and CDR2: SNHLY and FYNGKV (reference sequence). Trimming left V 5 bases short and J 4 bases short, with 9 bases between. CDR3 DNA (partial): TGTGCCAGCAGCCCGGACAGATATGAACAGTAC. Translated, it gives CASSPDRYEQY. Given in full, the CDR3 is CASSPDRYEQYF.